This record covers a single TCR beta chain. Per germline, CDR1 KGHSH and CDR2 LQKENI. CDR3 length equals 15 residues. Trimming at V came to 3 bases and at J to 3 bases, leaving 7 bases not matched to a gene. This specimen belongs to a study of blood T cell repertoires in COVID-19. Using immunoSEQ multiplex PCR, the repertoire was profiled, and TCRdb retains in-frame clones only, with some absent. In the table there are 190,000 or so clones, around nine tenths of which are singletons. The TCR originated in a woman under 30 who had recovered from COVID-19. The sample comprised peripheral blood. The chain joins TRBV18 to TRBJ1-1, with 7 positions matching TRBD1. Here the CDR3 DNA reads TGTGCCAGCTCACCCAGGACAGGTCACGACACTGAAGCTTTCTTT. Translated, it gives CASSPRTGHDTEAFF. Variable domain in full (rest from reference TRBV18 and TRBJ1-1): NAGVMQNPRHLVRRRGQEARLRCSPMKGHSHVYWYRQLPEEGLKFMVYLQKENIIDESGMPKERFSAEFPKEGPSILRIQQVVRGDSAAYFCASSPRTGHDTEAFFGQGTRLTVV.